Listed here are 8 T cell receptor beta chains from one sample, sequenced in a study of spatial heterogeneity in lung cancer. One entry per CDR3 protein, called by TCRdb with MiXCR from the 5' RACE reads. The sample lists some 55,000 distinct CDR3 sequences; 6.3% were seen once. As for time point: sample taken at primary tumor resection. Sequences were derived from PBMCs, sampled at surgery. The receptors derive from a female donor with early-stage non-small cell lung cancer.

This clonotype was found many times. The chain employs TRBV24-1 and TRBJ2-7; a possible D gene is TRBD2 (6 bases). With 10 bases removed from V and 3 bases from J, the gap between germline ends came to 9 bases. Germline CDR1 reads KGHDR; CDR2 reads SFDVKD. The CDR3 extends over 11 amino acids. CDR3 amino acids: CATGGGYEQYV. DNA of the CDR3: TGTGCCACGGGAGGAGGCTACGAGCAGTACGTC.

This rearrangement joins TRBV5-5 to TRBJ2-1, with TRBD1 identical over 9 bases. Germline CDR1 reads SGHKS; CDR2 reads YYEKEE (reference sequence). The CDR3 consists of 15 residues. V shed 4 bases and J 2 bases; nucleotides not matched to a gene: 4. The CDR3 nucleotides are TGTGCCAGCAGCGGGGGACAGGGACCCTACAATGAGCAGTTCTTC. Its protein is CASSGGQGPYNEQFF.

For this clonotype: The junction does not match germline at one end; this may be a read error. This sequence joins TRBV6-2 or TRBV6-3 and TRBJ2-1; D remains ambiguous. The CDR3 consists of 12 residues. Germline CDR1 is MNHEY and CDR2 is SVGEGT. The CDR3 region has the DNA TGTGTCAGCACCGTCGGATACAATGAGCAGTTCTTC. Its protein is CVSTVGYNEQFF.

This clonotype showed up just a few times. CDR3 sequence reads: CASSEGTGRETQYF. In DNA form, the CDR3 reads TGTGCCAGCAGCGAAGGGACAGGGCGGGAGACCCAGTACTTC. The chain employs TRBV5-4 and TRBJ2-5, with 9 nucleotides matching TRBD1. The CDR3 is made up of 14 amino acids. Germline lookup yields CDR1 SGHNT and CDR2 YYREEE (reference sequence). V was pared by 4 bases and J by 5 bases, with 6 bases of the junction left unmatched.

This clonotype came up many times. The chain has TRBV29-1 and TRBJ2-1; D is unresolved. The germline V and J ends were trimmed by 1 base and 9 bases, with 13 bases remaining between them. This CDR3 is built from 13 residues. CDR1 is SQVTM, CDR2 ANQGSEA, per germline. The CDR3 is CSVEAPLVGEQFF. The CDR3 DNA reads as TGCAGCGTTGAAGCCCCCTTGGTGGGTGAGCAGTTCTTC.

The genes are TRBV5-1 and TRBJ2-2, with D perhaps matching TRBD1 (6 bases). V lost 4 bases and J 3 bases, leaving 10 bases between the germline ends. The CDR3 loop spans 14 amino acids. Germline V gene data show CDR1 as SGHRS and CDR2 as YFSETQ. CDR3 sequence: CASSTRQDTGELFF. CDR3 DNA: TGCGCCAGCAGCACCAGACAGGACACCGGGGAGCTGTTTTTT.

This clonotype has only a few counts. The chain recombines TRBV12-3 or TRBV12-4 with TRBJ2-7, with D possibly being TRBD1 (7 bases). CDR3 size: 14 residues. V lost 6 bases and J 4 bases, leaving 16 bases between the germline ends. The chain's CDR3 is CASSRGGGQYEQYV. The CDR3 DNA is TGTGCCAGCAGCCGAGGAGGGGGCCAATACGAGCAGTACGTC.

The sample holds many counts of this clonotype. The chain carries TRBV18 and TRBJ2-7; TRBD1 aligns across 8 bases. The CDR3 covers 13 residues. The germline V gene has CDR1 KGHSH and CDR2 LQKENI. V shed 3 bases and J 6 bases; nucleotides not matched to a gene: 4. The CDR3 DNA reads TGTGCCAGCTCACCCATGGACAGGGCCGAGCAGTACGTC. Protein: CASSPMDRAEQYV.